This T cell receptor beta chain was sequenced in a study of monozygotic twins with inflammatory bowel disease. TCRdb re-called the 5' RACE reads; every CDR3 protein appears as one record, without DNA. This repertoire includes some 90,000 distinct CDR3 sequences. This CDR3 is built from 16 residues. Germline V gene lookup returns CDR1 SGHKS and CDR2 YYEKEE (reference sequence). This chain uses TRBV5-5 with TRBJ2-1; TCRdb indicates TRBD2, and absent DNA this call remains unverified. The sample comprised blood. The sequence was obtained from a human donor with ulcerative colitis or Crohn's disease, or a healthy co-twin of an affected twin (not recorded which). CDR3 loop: CASSLLAPSSYNEQFF.